The 22 T cell receptor beta chains below were found in one sample sequenced in a study of T cell responses to AZD1222 COVID-19 vaccine. Clones were sequenced by immunoSEQ multiplex PCR, and TCRdb holds only the in-frame ones, with some missing. The profile shows tens of thousands of clones, around 88% of them singletons. This material consisted of peripheral blood, taken on day 0 of AZD1222 vaccination. The receptor set was obtained from an adult in good health.

J is TRBJ1-2 and V is TRBV28; 9 bases fit TRBD1. CDR1 and CDR2 from the germline V gene are MDHEN and SYDVKM. J lost 6 bases, V lost 7 bases, and 3 bases had no gene match. The CDR3 loop spans 12 amino acids. Here the CDR3 DNA reads TGTGCCAGCAACACAGGGGGCAATGGCTACACCTTC. It codes for CASNTGGNGYTF.

This clone was seen a single time. The chain recombines TRBV20-1 with TRBJ2-1, with TRBD2 matching 10 bases. Germline assignment: CDR1 DFQATT and CDR2 SNEGSKA (reference sequence). V dropped 3 bases and J dropped 4; count of bases not matched to a gene: 6. This CDR3 is built from 15 residues. For the CDR3, the DNA is TGCAGTGCTAGTCCCCTAGCGGGAGTATACAATGAGCAGTTCTTC. This encodes CSASPLAGVYNEQFF.

The J gene is TRBJ1-1, the V gene TRBV6-1; 7 bases are a match to TRBD1. V was clipped by 1 base and J by 6 bases; unmatched bases: 11. Germline loops: CDR1 MNHNS, CDR2 SASEGT. The CDR3 runs 16 residues. For the CDR3, the DNA is TGTGCCAGCAGTGAAGGAGGGGGGAAAGGGGGCCCTGAAGCTTTCTTT. Encoded protein: CASSEGGGKGGPEAFF.

V usage is TRBV2 and J usage is TRBJ1-1, with D possibly matching TRBD1 (6 bases). The V and J ends lost 5 bases and 1 base respectively, with 11 bases between them. Germline CDR1 reads SNHLY; CDR2 reads FYNNEI. The CDR3 is 14 amino acids. This CDR3 reads CASSLDRTNTEAFF. DNA for the CDR3: TGTGCCAGCAGTCTCGACAGGACGAACACTGAAGCTTTCTTT. Complete variable domain (other parts from reference TRBV2 and TRBJ1-1): EPEVTQTPSHQVTQMGQEVILRCVPISNHLYFYWYRQILGQKVEFLVSFYNNEISEKSEIFDDQFSVERPDGSNFTLKIRSTKLEDSAMYFCASSLDRTNTEAFFGQGTRLTVV.

A word on this clone: Other DNA sequences in this sample translate to the same CDR3. The chain employs TRBV7-2 and TRBJ1-4; the match to TRBD1 covers 10 bases. The germline V gene has CDR1 SGHTA and CDR2 FQGNSA. CDR3 length equals 15 residues. After removal of 5 bases from V and 7 bases from J, the junction contained 7 bases not matched to a gene. CDR3 residues: CASSSRQGAFEKLFF. For the CDR3, the DNA is TGTGCCAGCAGCAGCCGACAGGGGGCTTTTGAAAAACTGTTTTTT. The full variable domain, its missing parts supplied by reference TRBV7-2 and TRBJ1-4, is GAGVSQSPSNKVTEKGKDVELRCDPISGHTALYWYRQSLGQGLEFLIYFQGNSAPDKSGLPSDRFSAERTGGSVSTLTIQRTQQEDSAVYLCASSSRQGAFEKLFFGSGTQLSVL.

This chain joins TRBV24-1 and TRBJ2-1; 9 nucleotides match TRBD1. Germline V gives CDR1 KGHDR, CDR2 SFDVKD. This CDR3 is built from 17 residues. Trimming removed 4 bases from V and 8 bases from J; junction bases left unmatched: 14. The CDR3: CATSDPPAGQGSDEQFF. The CDR3 DNA reads as TGTGCCACCAGTGACCCCCCGGCGGGACAGGGTTCGGATGAGCAGTTCTTC.

This clone was recorded only once. The chain's CDR3 is CAISGGLAGYQETQYF. CDR3 nucleotide sequence: TGTGCCATCAGTGGTGGACTAGCGGGGTACCAAGAGACCCAGTACTTC. The genes are TRBV10-3 and TRBJ2-5; 12 bases line up with TRBD2. The CDR3 totals 16 residues. The trim removed 4 bases at V and 0 bases at J, leaving 3 bases unmatched. Germline V gene lookup returns CDR1 ENHRY and CDR2 SYGVKD.

The chain combines TRBV7-3 with TRBJ1-1; D is unresolved. Per germline, CDR1 SGHTA and CDR2 FQGTGA. Trimming removed 5 bases from V and 3 bases from J, with 13 bases in between. The CDR3 consists of 14 residues. This chain's CDR3 is CASSPRPGDTEAFF. In nucleotides, the CDR3 is TGTGCCAGCAGCCCTCGACCCGGTGACACTGAAGCTTTCTTT.

Remarks on this clone: In the same sample, other DNA sequences code for this CDR3. The chain links TRBV6-5 to TRBJ1-1; D possibly corresponds to TRBD1 (5 bases). V shed 4 bases and J shed 2 bases, with 11 bases lying between them. The CDR3 runs to 14 residues. CDR1 and CDR2 from the germline V gene are MNHEY and SVGAGI. The CDR3 bases are TGTGCCAGCAGTTTGTCGGGGACTAACACTGAAGCTTTCTTT. This codes for CASSLSGTNTEAFF.

This clone was seen a handful of times. The gene calls are TRBV19 and TRBJ1-6; a possible D gene is TRBD1 (6 bases). Germline-derived CDR1 and CDR2 are LNHDA and SQIVND (reference sequence). The CDR3 contains 14 residues. V lost 6 bases and J 8 bases, leaving 14 bases between the germline ends. CDR3 protein: CASRTRGGHSPLHF. The CDR3 bases are TGTGCCAGTAGGACACGTGGGGGCCATTCACCCCTCCACTTT. Filled out from reference TRBV19 and TRBJ1-6, the complete variable domain reads DGGITQSPKYLFRKEGQNVTLSCEQNLNHDAMYWYRQDPGQGLRLIYYSQIVNDFQKGDIAEGYSVSREKKESFPLTVTSAQKNPTAFYLCASRTRGGHSPLHFGNGTRLTVT.

The chain uses TRBV28 and TRBJ2-1, with 7 bases identical to TRBD1. This CDR3 has 16 residues. V trimming: 6 bases; J trimming: 4 bases; junction bases outside the gene matches: 12. The germline V gene encodes CDR1 MDHEN and CDR2 SYDVKM. CDR3 bases: TGTGCCAGCAGCATTTCGACAGGGTTCGCTTACAATGAGCAGTTCTTC. This translates into CASSISTGFAYNEQFF.

The CDR3 here is CASTPGPQETQYF. The CDR3 nucleotides read TGTGCCAGCACCCCGGGGCCCCAAGAGACCCAGTACTTC. The V call is TRBV28, the J call TRBJ2-5, with D perhaps assigned TRBD1 or TRBD2 (5 bases each). This CDR3 has 13 residues. With 7 bases removed from V and 1 base from J, the gap between germline ends came to 10 bases. CDR1 is MDHEN and CDR2 is SYDVKM in the germline V gene.

A single count supports this clone. The genes are TRBV6-5 and TRBJ1-3; no reliable D call. CDR3 length: 15 residues. Germline lookup yields CDR1 MNHEY and CDR2 SVGAGI. V lost 0 bases and J lost 2, with 8 bases in between. The chain's CDR3 is CASSYSTDTGNTIYF. For the CDR3, the DNA is TGTGCCAGCAGTTACTCTACCGACACTGGAAACACCATATATTTT.

Only one count was recorded for this clone. This chain joins TRBV6-2 or TRBV6-3 and TRBJ1-2; 7 positions agree with TRBD1. CDR1 and CDR2 (germline): MNHEY, SVGEGT. Losses at the gene ends were 5 bases for V and 4 bases for J; bases not matched to a gene: 13. This CDR3 contains 16 residues. CDR3 sequence (DNA): TGTGCCAGCAGTCGGGGGACAGCGTCCATCTCCTATGGCTACACCTTC. This codes for CASSRGTASISYGYTF.

This chain links TRBV7-6 with TRBJ1-4, with a possible D match to TRBD1 (5 bases). The germline V and J ends were trimmed by 5 bases and 1 base, with 11 bases remaining between them. Germline loops: CDR1 SGHVS, CDR2 FNYEAQ. The CDR3 is made up of 15 amino acids. The CDR3 loop reads CASSLGAGTNEKLFF. CDR3 DNA: TGTGCCAGCAGCCTAGGGGCGGGAACTAATGAAAAACTGTTTTTT.

CDR3 loop: CASSFGEGHREAFF. For the CDR3, the DNA is TGTGCCAGCAGTTTTGGCGAGGGGCACAGGGAGGCTTTCTTT. The V and J genes are TRBV27 and TRBJ1-1; perhaps TRBD1 as D (6 bases). The CDR3 spans 14 residues. In germline, CDR1 is MNHEY, CDR2 SMNVEV (reference sequence). Trimming shortened V by 3 bases and J by 11 bases, and 19 bases separated the two germline ends.

This clone was picked up a small number of times. This chain connects TRBV6-5 to TRBJ2-7; TRBD2 matches at 9 bases. There are 15 residues in the CDR3. Germline values: CDR1 MNHEY, CDR2 SVGAGI. Trimming took 5 bases from V and 1 from J; bases not matched to a gene: 6. The CDR3 protein is CASSHLREGSYEQYF. Here the CDR3 DNA reads TGTGCCAGCAGTCATTTGCGGGAGGGGTCCTACGAGCAGTACTTC.

The chain is built from TRBV4-1 and TRBJ1-2, with 7 bases lining up with TRBD1. V gave up 0 bases and J gave up 4 bases; unmatched junction bases: 5. CDR3 length: 15 amino acids. Germline-derived CDR1 and CDR2 are MGHRA and YSYEKL. The CDR3 region is CASSQDWTGTYGYTF. In DNA form, the CDR3 reads TGCGCCAGCAGCCAAGACTGGACAGGAACCTATGGCTACACCTTC.

The rearrangement uses TRBV19 and TRBJ1-1, with D unclear. The V and J ends lost 3 bases and 1 base respectively, with 9 bases between them. CDR3 length: 14 amino acids. Germline V CDR1 and CDR2: LNHDA, SQIVND (reference sequence). This CDR3 reads CASSIGRGNTEAFF. The CDR3 DNA reads TGTGCCAGTAGTATTGGACGGGGGAACACTGAAGCTTTCTTT.

J is TRBJ1-1 and V is TRBV6-1; D is possibly TRBD1 (6 bases). This CDR3 has 14 residues. V lost 0 bases to trimming and J lost 4 bases, with 9 bases between them. Germline CDR1 and CDR2: MNHNS and SASEGT. The CDR3 sequence: CASSEAQGPTEAFF. CDR3 coding DNA: TGTGCCAGCAGTGAAGCACAGGGCCCCACTGAAGCTTTCTTT.

The chain combines TRBV7-9 with TRBJ2-1, with unresolved D. The germline V gene encodes CDR1 SEHNR and CDR2 FQNEAQ (reference sequence). This CDR3 is 14 amino acids long. The V and J ends lost 3 bases and 7 bases respectively, with 13 bases between them. The CDR3 loop is CASSFAGWGNEQFF. The CDR3 region has the DNA TGTGCCAGCAGCTTCGCCGGGTGGGGAAATGAGCAGTTCTTC.

This clone was seen only a few times. The chain uses TRBV7-9 and TRBJ2-3, with a possible D match to TRBD1 (6 bases). This CDR3 has 15 amino acids. The germline V and J ends were trimmed by 3 bases and 3 bases, with 13 bases remaining between them. The germline gives CDR1 SEHNR, CDR2 FQNEAQ (reference sequence). The CDR3 region has the DNA TGTGCCAGCAGCTTGCCTACCGGGACAACAGATACGCAGTATTTT. Encoded protein: CASSLPTGTTDTQYF.